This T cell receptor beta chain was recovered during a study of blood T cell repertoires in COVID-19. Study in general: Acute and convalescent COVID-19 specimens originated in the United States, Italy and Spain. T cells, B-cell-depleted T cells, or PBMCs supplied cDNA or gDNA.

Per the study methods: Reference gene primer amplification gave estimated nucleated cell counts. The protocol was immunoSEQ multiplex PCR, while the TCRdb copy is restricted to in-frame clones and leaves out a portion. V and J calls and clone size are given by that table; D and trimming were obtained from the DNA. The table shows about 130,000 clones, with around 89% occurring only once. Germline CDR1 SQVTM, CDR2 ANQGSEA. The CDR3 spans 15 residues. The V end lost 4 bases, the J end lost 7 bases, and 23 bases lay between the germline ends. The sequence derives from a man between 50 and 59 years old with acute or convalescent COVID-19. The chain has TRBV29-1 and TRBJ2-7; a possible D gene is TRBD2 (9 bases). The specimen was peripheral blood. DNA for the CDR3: TGCAGCGTTGCGGAGGGGCTAGCGGGACAGGAAGAGCAGTACTTC. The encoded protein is CSVAEGLAGQEEQYF.